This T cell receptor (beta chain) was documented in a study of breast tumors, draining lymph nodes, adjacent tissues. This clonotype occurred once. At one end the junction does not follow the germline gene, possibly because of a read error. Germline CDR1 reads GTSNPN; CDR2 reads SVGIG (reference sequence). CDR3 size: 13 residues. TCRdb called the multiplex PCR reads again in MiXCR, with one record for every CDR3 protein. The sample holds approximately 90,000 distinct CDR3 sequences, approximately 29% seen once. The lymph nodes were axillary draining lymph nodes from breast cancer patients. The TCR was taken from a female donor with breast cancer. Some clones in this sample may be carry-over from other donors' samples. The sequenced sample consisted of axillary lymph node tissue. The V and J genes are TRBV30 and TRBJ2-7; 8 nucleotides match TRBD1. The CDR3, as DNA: TGTGCCTGGAGTGTTTGGGACAGGAACGAGCAGTGCTTC. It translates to CAWSVWDRNEQCF.